The clone carrying this T cell receptor beta chain was seen just once. These data come from a study of shared clonotypes between healthy human individuals. The donors, healthy adults who were HIV-negative, had experienced no recent acute infections or vaccinations. Some clones are missing from TCRdb's copy, which holds only in-frame ones; the method was immunoSEQ multiplex PCR. The profile shows some 1.5 million clones, 98% of them singletons. This CDR3 is 16 amino acids long. V was pared by 2 bases and J by 1 base, with 15 bases between. CDR1 and CDR2 from the germline V gene are SQVTM and ANQGSEA. The receptor comes from a young man in good health. The genes are TRBV29-1 and TRBJ2-4; tentatively, D is TRBD1 (5 bases). Source material: naive CD4+ T cells sorted from blood. Subset described: CD45RA+ positively selected. The CDR3 nucleotides read TGCAGCGTTGAATCGTTTGGACATCTCGCCAAAAACATTCAGTACTTC. Its protein product is CSVESFGHLAKNIQYF.